This record concerns one T cell receptor (beta chain) sequence. Its matching antigen is unknown. The survey-level immunoSEQ assay was used. Sequencing used immunoSEQ multiplex PCR; TCRdb keeps in-frame clones, though not all of them. The table shows more than 85,000 clones, with around 72% occurring only once. The data belong to a study of fetal regulatory T cell absence and autoimmunity. Overall study results and limits: Some top pancreas TCR clones were over 100-fold enriched versus cord blood.

The germline V and J ends were trimmed by 3 bases and 2 bases, with 12 bases remaining between them. CDR3 length equals 15 residues. CDR1 is LNHDA, CDR2 SQIVND, per germline (reference sequence). The rearrangement uses TRBV19 and TRBJ2-3; D gene unclear. The receptor's source is a male donor with IPEX syndrome. The sample was pancreas tissue. This chain's CDR3 is CASSILPAPTDTQYF. The CDR3 bases are TGTGCCAGTAGTATTCTTCCCGCGCCCACAGATACGCAGTATTTT.